This TCR beta chain derives from a study of cytomegalovirus exposure and HLA in healthy donors. Comment on this clone: No antigen is known for it.

Broader study findings: The study designated 164 TCR beta chains cytomegalovirus-associated.

Profiling relied on immunoSEQ multiplex PCR, and the TCRdb table lists in-frame clones only, not all of them. This sample has approximately 280,000 clones, with approximately 86% found just once. Sequences were obtained from PBMCs. This TCR was recovered from a woman aged 18-29 years in good health and CMV-seronegative.

The DNA for the CDR3 is TGTGCCAGCAGCTTGGCGGGTCGTCCGTACGAGCAGTACTTC. Translation gives CASSLAGRPYEQYF. The gene calls are TRBV5-6 and TRBJ2-7, with D uncertain. The CDR3 loop spans 14 amino acids. Germline CDR1 is SGHDT and CDR2 is YYEEEE. With 0 bases removed from V and 4 bases from J, the gap between germline ends came to 11 bases.